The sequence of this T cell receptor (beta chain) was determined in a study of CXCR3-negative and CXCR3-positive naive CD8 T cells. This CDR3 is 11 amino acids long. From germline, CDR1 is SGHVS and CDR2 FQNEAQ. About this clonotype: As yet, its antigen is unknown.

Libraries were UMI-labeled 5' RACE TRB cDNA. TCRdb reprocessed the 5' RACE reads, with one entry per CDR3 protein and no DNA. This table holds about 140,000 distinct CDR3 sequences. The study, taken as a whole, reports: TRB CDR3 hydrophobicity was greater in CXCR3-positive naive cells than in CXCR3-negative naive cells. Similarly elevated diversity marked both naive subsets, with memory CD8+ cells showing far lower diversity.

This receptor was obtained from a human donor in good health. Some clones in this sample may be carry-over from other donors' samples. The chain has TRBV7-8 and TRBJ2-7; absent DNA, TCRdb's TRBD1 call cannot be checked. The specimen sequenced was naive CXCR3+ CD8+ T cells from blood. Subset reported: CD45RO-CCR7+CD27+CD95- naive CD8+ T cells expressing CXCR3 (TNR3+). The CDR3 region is CASTPGYEQYF.